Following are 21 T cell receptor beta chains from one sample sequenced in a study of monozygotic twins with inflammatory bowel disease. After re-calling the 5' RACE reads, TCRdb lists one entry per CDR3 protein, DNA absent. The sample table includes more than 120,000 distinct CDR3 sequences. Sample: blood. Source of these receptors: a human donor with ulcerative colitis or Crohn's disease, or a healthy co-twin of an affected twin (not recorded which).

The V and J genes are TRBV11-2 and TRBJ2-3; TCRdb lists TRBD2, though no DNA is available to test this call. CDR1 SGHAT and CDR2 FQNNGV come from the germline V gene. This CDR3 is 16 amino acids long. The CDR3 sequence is CASSLAGGPSTDTQYF.

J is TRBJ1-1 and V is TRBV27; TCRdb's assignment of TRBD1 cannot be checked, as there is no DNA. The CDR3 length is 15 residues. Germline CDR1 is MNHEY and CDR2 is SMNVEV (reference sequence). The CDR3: CASSSDRGADTEAFF.

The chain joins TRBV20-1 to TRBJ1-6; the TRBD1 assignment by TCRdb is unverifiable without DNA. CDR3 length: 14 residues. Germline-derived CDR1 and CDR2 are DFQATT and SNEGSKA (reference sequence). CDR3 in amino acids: CSAHDRGNNSPLHF.

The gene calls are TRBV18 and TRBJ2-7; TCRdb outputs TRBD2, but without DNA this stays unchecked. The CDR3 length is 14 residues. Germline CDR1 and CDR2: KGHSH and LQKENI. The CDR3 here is CASSPTLAGGEQYF.

The CDR3 region is CASSSDRLAKNIQYF. The chain uses TRBV5-8 and TRBJ2-4. Per germline, CDR1 SGHTS and CDR2 YDEGEE. CDR3 size: 15 residues.

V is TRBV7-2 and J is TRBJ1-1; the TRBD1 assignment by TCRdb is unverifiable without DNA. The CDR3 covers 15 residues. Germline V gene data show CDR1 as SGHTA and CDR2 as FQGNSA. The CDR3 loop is CASTPWLQLNTEAFF. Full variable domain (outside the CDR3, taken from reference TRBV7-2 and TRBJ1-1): GAGVSQSPSNKVTEKGKDVELRCDPISGHTALYWYRQSLGQGLEFLIYFQGNSAPDKSGLPSDRFSAERTGGSVSTLTIQRTQQEDSAVYLCASTPWLQLNTEAFFGQGTRLTVV.

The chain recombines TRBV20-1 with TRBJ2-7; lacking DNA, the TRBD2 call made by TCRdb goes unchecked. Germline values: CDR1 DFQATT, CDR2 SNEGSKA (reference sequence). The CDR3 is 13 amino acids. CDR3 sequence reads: CSAAGGLSYEQYF.

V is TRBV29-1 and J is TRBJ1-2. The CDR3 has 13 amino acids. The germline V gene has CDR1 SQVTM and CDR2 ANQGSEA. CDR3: CSVEDGLNYGYTF.

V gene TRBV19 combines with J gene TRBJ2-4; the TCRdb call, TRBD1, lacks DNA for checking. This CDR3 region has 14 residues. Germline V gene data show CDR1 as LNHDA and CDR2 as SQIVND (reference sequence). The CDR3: CASSVTGGRNIQYF.

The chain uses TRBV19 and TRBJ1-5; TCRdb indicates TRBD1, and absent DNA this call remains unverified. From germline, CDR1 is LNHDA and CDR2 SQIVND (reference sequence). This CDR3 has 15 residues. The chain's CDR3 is CASSRQGHSNQPQHF.

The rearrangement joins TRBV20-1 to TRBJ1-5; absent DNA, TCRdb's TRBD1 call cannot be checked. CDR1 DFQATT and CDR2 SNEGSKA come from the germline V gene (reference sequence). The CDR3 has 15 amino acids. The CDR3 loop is CSARDRRGTNQPQHF.

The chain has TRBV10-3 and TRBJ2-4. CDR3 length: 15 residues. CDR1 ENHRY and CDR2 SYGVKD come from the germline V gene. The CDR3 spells CAISDDRIAKNIQYF.

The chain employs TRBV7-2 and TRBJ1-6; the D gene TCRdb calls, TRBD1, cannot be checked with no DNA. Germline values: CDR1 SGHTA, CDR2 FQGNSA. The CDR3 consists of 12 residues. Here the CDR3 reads CASRTRDSPLHF. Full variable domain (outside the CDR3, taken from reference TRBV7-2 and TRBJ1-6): GAGVSQSPSNKVTEKGKDVELRCDPISGHTALYWYRQSLGQGLEFLIYFQGNSAPDKSGLPSDRFSAERTGGSVSTLTIQRTQQEDSAVYLCASRTRDSPLHFGNGTRLTVT.

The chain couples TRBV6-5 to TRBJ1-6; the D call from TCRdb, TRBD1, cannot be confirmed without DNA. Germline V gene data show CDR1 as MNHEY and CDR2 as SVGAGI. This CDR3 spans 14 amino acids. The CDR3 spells CASSRDRGGSPLHF.

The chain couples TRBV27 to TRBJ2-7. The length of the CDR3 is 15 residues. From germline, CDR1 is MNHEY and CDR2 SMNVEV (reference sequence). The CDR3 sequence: CASSLGETSFHEQYF.

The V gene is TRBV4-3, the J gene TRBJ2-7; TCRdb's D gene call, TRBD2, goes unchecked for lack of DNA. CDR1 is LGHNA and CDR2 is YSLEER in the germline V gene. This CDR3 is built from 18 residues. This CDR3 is CASSQDPSRGLALGEQYF.

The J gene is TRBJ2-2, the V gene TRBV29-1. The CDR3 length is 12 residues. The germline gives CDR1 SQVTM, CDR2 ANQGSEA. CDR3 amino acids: CSVTVNTGELFF.

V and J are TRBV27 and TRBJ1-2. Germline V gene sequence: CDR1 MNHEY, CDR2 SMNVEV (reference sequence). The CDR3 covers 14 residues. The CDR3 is CASSSPGKSWGYTF.

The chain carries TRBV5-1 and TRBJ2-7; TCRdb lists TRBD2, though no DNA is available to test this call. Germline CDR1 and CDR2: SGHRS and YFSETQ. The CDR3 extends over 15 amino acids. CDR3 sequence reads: CASSTGLAIIDEQYF.

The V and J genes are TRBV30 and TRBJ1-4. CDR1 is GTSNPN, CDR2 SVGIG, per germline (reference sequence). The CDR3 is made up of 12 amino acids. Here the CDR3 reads CAWSAVGKKLFF.

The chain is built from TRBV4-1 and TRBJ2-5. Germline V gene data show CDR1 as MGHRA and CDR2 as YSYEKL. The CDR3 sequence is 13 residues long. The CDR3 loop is CASSQDLWGTQYF.